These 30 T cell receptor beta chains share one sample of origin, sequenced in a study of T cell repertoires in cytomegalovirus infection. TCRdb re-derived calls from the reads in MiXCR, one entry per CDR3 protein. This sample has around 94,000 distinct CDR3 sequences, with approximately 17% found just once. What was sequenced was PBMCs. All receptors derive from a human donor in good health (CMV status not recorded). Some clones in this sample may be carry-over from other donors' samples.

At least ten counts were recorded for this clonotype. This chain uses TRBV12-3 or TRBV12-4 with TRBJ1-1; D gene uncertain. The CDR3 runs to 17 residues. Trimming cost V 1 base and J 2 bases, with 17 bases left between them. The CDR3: CASSLVSSLTVNTEAFF. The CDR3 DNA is TGTGCCAGCAGTTTAGTCTCTTCCTTGACCGTAAACACTGAAGCTTTCTTT.

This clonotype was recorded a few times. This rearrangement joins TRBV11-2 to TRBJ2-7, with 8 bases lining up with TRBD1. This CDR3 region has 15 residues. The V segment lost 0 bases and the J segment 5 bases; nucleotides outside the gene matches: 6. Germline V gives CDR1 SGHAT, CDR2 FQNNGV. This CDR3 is CASSLDWTGSNEQYF. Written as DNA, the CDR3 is TGTGCCAGCAGCTTAGATTGGACAGGGAGCAACGAGCAGTACTTC.

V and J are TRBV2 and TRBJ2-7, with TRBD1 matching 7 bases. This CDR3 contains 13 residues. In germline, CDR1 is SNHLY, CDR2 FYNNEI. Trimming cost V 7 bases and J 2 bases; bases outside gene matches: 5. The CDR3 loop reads CASTRDSPYEQYF. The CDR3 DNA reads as TGTGCCAGCACCAGGGACAGCCCCTACGAGCAGTACTTC.

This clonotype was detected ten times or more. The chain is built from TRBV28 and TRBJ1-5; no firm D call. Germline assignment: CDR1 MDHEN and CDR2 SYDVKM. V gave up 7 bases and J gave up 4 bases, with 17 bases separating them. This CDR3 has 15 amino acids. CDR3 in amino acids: CASTSLTSVNQPQHF. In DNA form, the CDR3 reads TGTGCCAGCACTTCGCTGACCTCGGTTAATCAGCCCCAGCATTTT.

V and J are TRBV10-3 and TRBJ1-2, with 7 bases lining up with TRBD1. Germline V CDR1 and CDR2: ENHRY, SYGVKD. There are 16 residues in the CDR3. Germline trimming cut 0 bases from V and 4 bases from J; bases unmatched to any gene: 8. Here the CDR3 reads CAISESGQETSYGYTF. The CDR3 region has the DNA TGTGCCATCAGTGAGTCCGGACAGGAGACCTCCTATGGCTACACCTTC.

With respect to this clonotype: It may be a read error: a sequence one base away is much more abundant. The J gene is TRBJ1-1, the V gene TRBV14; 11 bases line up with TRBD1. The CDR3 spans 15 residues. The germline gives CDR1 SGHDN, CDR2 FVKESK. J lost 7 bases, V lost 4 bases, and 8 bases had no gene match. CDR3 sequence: CASSRLGQGGLEAFF. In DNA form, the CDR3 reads TGTGCCAGCAGCCGCCTGGGACAGGGGGGTCTTGAAGCTTTCTTT.

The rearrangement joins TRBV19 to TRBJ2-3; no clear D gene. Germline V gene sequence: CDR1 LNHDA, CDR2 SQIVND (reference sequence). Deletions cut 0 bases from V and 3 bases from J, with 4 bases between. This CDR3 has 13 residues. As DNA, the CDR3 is TGTGCCAGTAGTATAGAATTGACAGATACGCAGTATTTT. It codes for CASSIELTDTQYF. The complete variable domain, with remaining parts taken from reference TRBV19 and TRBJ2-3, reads DGGITQSPKYLFRKEGQNVTLSCEQNLNHDAMYWYRQDPGQGLRLIYYSQIVNDFQKGDIAEGYSVSREKKESFPLTVTSAQKNPTAFYLCASSIELTDTQYFGPGTRLTVL.

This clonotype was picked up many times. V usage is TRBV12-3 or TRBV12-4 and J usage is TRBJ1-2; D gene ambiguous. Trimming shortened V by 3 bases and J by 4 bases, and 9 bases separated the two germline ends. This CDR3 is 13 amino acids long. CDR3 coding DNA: TGTGCCAGCAGTTTTGGCCAGACCTATGGCTACACCTTC. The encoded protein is CASSFGQTYGYTF.

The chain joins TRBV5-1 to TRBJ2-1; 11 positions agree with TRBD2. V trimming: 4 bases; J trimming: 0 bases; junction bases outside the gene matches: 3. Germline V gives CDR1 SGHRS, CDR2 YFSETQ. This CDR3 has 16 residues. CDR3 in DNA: TGCGCCAGCAGCCCTAGCGGGGGGAGCTCCTACAATGAGCAGTTCTTC. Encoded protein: CASSPSGGSSYNEQFF.

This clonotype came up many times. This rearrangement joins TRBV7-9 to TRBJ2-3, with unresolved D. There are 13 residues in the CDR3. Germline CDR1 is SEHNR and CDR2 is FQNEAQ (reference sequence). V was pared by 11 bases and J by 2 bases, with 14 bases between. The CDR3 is CASLAENTDTQYF. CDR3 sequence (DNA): TGTGCCTCCTTGGCCGAGAACACAGATACGCAGTATTTT.

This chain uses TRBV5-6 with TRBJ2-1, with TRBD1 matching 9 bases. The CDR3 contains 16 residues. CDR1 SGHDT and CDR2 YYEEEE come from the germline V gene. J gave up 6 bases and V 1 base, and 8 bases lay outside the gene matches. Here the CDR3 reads CASSLLGQGKINEQFF. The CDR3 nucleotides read TGTGCCAGCAGCTTGTTGGGACAGGGCAAAATCAATGAGCAGTTCTTC.

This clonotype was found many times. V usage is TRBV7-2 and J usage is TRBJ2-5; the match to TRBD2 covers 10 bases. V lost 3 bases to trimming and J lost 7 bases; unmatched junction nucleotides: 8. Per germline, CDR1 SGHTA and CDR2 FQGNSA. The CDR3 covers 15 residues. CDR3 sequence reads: CASSFASGGQGTQYF. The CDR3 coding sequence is TGTGCCAGCAGCTTTGCTAGCGGGGGCCAGGGGACCCAGTACTTC.

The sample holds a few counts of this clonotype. CDR3 protein: CASSPTGQGGTDTQYF. The DNA for the CDR3 is TGTGCCAGCAGTCCGACGGGACAGGGGGGCACAGATACGCAGTATTTT. The chain is built from TRBV5-5 and TRBJ2-3, with 11 bases lining up with TRBD1. The CDR3 covers 16 residues. Germline V CDR1 and CDR2: SGHKS, YYEKEE (reference sequence). V lost 5 bases and J lost 1; bases outside the gene matches: 6.

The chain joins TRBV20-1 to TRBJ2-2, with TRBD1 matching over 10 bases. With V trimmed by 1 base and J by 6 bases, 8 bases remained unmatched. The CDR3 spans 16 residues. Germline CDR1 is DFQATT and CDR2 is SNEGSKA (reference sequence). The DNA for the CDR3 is TGCAGTGCTAGAGTCTTCGGGACAGGGGATGCCGGGGAGCTGTTTTTT. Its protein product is CSARVFGTGDAGELFF.

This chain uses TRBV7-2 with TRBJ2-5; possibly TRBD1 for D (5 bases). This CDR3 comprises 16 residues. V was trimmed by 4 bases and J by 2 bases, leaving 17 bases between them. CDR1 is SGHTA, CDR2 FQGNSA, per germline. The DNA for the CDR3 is TGTGCCAGCAGCTCCCAGGCAGGGATCCCTCAAGAGACCCAGTACTTC. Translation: CASSSQAGIPQETQYF.

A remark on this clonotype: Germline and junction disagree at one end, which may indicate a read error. The CDR3, as DNA: TGTGTCAGCAGCGCGTCGGGGTTAAGCACAGATACGCAGTATTTT. This gives the protein CVSSASGLSTDTQYF. The rearrangement joins TRBV5-6 to TRBJ2-3, with D tentatively TRBD2 (5 bases). This CDR3 contains 15 residues. CDR1 is SGHDT, CDR2 YYEEEE, per germline. Full variable domain (missing parts from reference TRBV5-6 and TRBJ2-3): DAGVTQSPTHLIKTRGQQVTLRCSPKSGHDTVSWYQQALGQGPQFIFQYYEEEERQRGNFPDRFSGHQFPNYSSELNVNALLLGDSALYLCVSSASGLSTDTQYFGPGTRLTVL.

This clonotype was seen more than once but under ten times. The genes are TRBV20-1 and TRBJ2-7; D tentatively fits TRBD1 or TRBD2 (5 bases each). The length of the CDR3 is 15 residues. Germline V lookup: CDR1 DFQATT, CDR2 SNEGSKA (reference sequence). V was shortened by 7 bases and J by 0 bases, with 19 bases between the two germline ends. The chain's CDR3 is CSVHPRGTNSYEQYF. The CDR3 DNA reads TGCAGTGTTCATCCGAGGGGAACAAACTCCTACGAGCAGTACTTC.

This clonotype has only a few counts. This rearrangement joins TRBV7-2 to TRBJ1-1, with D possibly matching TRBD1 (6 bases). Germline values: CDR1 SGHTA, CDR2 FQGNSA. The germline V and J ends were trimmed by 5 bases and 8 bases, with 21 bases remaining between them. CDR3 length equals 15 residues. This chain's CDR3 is CASSPHGGGTVEAFF. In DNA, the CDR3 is TGTGCCAGCAGCCCACATGGGGGGGGCACAGTGGAAGCTTTCTTT.

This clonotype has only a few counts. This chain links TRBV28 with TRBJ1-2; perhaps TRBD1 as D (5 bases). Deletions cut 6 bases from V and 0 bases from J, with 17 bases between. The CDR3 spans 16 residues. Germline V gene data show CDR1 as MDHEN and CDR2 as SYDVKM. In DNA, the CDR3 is TGTGCCAGCAGGGGAGGAGGGACCCCAACTAACTATGGCTACACCTTC. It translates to CASRGGGTPTNYGYTF.

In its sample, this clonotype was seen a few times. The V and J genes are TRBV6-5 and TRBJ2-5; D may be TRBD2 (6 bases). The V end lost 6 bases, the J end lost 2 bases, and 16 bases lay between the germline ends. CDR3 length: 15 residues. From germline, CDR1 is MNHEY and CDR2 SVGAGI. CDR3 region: CASSPGSSGQETQYF. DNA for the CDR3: TGTGCCAGCAGCCCAGGTAGTAGCGGACAAGAGACCCAGTACTTC.

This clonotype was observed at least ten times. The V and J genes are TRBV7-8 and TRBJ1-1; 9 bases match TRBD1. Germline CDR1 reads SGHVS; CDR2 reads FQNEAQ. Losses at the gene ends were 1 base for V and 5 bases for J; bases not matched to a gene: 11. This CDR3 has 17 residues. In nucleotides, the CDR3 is TGTGCCAGCAGCTTAGTAGGGACAGGGCCCCCTAGGACTGAAGCTTTCTTT. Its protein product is CASSLVGTGPPRTEAFF.

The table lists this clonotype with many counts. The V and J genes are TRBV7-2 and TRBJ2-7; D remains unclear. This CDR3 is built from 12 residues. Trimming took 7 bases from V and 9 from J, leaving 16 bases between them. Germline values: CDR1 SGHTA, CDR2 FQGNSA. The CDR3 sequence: CASTSTSSVQYF. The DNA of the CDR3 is TGTGCCAGCACTTCTACAAGTTCCGTGCAGTACTTC.

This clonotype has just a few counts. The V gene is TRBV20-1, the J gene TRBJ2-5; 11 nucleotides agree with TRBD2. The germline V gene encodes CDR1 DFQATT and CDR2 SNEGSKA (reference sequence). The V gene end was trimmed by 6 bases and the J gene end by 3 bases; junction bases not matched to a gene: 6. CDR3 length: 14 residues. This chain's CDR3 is CSALLAGAEETQYF. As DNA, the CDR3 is TGCAGTGCCTTACTAGCGGGGGCCGAAGAGACCCAGTACTTC.

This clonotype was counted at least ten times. The chain's CDR3 is CASSLEGDSGNTIYF. The CDR3 DNA reads as TGTGCCAGCAGCCTCGAAGGGGACTCTGGAAACACCATATATTTT. This chain links TRBV7-2 with TRBJ1-3; possible D gene TRBD1, 5 bases. CDR1 is SGHTA, CDR2 FQGNSA, per germline. CDR3 size: 15 residues. The germline V and J ends were trimmed by 5 bases and 0 bases, with 11 bases remaining between them.

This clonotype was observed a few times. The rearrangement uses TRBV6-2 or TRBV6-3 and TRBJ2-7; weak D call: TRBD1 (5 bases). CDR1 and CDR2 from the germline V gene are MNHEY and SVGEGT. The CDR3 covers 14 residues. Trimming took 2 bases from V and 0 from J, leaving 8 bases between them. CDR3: CASSYGANSYEQYF. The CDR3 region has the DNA TGTGCCAGCAGTTACGGGGCTAACTCCTACGAGCAGTACTTC.

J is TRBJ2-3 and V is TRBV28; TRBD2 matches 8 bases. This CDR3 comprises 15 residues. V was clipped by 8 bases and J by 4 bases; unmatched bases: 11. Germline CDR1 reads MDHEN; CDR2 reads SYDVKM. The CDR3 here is CASVDTGGASDTQYF. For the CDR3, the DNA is TGTGCCAGCGTCGACACGGGGGGGGCATCAGATACGCAGTATTTT.

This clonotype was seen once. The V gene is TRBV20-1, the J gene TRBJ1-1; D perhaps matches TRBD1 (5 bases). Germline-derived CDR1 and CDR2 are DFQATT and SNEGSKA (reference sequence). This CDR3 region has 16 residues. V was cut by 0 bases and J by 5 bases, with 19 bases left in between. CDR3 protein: CSARDVRGEGGTEAFF. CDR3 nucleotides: TGCAGTGCTAGAGATGTAAGGGGTGAAGGAGGTACTGAAGCTTTCTTT.

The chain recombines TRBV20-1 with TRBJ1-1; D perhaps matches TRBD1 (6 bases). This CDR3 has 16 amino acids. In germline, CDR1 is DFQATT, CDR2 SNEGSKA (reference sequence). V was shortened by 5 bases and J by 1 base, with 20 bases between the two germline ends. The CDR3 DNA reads TGCAGTGCTCTCGACAGGACCAAAAGTCCGAACACTGAAGCTTTCTTT. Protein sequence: CSALDRTKSPNTEAFF.

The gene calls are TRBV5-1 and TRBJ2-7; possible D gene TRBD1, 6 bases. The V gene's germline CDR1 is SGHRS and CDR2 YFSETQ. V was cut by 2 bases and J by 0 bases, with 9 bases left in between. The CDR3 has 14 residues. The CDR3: CASSFAGVSYEQYF. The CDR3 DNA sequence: TGCGCCAGCAGCTTCGCAGGGGTCTCCTACGAGCAGTACTTC.

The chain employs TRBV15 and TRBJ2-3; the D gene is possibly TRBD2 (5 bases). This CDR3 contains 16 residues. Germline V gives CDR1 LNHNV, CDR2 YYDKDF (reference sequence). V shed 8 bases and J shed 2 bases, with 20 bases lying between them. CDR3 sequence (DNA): TGTGCCACCGGAACAAAGGTAGCGCCATCCACAGATACGCAGTATTTT. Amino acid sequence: CATGTKVAPSTDTQYF.